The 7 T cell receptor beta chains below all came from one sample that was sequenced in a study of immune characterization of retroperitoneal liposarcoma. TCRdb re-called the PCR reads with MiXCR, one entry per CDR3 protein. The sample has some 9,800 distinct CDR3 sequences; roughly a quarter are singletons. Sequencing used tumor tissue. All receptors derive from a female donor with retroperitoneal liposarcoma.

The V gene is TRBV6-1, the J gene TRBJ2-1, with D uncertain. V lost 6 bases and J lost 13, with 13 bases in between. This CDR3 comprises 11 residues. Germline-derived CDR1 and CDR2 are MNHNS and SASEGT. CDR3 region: CASSQGRTQFF. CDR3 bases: TGTGCCAGCAGCCAAGGACGGACCCAGTTCTTC.

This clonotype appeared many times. In nucleotides, the CDR3 is TGTGCCAGCAGTGTTGCGGCGGGGGAAGGTATTGAGCAGTTCTTC. It specifies CASSVAAGEGIEQFF. This chain joins TRBV6-1 and TRBJ2-1; 7 nucleotides align to TRBD2. V lost 4 bases, J lost 9 bases, and 12 bases stayed unmatched. Germline loops: CDR1 MNHNS, CDR2 SASEGT. The CDR3 has 15 residues.

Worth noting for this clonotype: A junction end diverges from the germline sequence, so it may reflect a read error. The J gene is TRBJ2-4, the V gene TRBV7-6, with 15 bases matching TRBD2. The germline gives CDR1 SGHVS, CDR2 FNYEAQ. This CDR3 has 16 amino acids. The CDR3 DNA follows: TGTGCTAGCAGCTTCGGACTAGCGGGAGGGAGAAATGAGCAGTACTTC. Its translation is CASSFGLAGGRNEQYF.

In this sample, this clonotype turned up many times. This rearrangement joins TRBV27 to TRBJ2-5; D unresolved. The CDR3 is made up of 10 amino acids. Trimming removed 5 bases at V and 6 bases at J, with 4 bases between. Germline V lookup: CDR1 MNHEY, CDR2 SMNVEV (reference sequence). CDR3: CASSGQTQYF. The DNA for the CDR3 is TGTGCCAGCAGTGGACAGACCCAGTACTTC.

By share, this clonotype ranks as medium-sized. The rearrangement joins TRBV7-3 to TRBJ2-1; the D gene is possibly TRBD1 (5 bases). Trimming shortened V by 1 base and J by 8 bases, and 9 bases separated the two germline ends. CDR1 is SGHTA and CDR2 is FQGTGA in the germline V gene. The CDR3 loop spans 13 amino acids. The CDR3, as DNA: TGTGCCAGCAGCTTAATAGGGGCCGATGAGCAGTTCTTC. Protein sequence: CASSLIGADEQFF.

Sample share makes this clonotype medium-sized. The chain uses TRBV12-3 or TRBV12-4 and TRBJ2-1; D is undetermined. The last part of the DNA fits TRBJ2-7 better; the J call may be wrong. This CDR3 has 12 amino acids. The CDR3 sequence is CASSFILQEQYF. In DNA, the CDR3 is TGTGCCAGCAGTTTTATCCTACAAGAGCAGTACTTC.

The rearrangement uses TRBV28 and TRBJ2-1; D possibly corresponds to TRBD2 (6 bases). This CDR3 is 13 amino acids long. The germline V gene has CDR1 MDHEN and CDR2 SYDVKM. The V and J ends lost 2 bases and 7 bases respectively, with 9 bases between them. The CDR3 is CASSLGGWNEQFF. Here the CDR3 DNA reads TGTGCCAGCAGTTTAGGGGGGTGGAATGAGCAGTTCTTC.